Presented here are 32 T cell receptor beta chains from one specimen sequenced in a study of OX40 agonist ivuxolimab in advanced cancers. Measured with immunoSEQ multiplex PCR; TCRdb has only the in-frame clones, and not every one. Among some 70,000 clones listed, around 90% were seen once. The sequences come from CD4+ or CD8+ T cells sorted from blood, collected in a trial of the OX40 agonist ivuxolimab. Source of these receptors: an adult with an advanced solid tumor such as melanoma, head and neck, liver or kidney cancer.

V usage is TRBV13 and J usage is TRBJ2-1; the match to TRBD2 covers 8 bases. CDR1 and CDR2 (germline): PRHDT, FYEKMQ (reference sequence). With V trimmed by 7 bases and J by 0 bases, 14 bases remained unmatched. CDR3 size: 18 residues. DNA for the CDR3: TGTGCCAGCACCTCTGGACTAGCTAATCCCAGCTCCTACAATGAGCAGTTCTTC. Encoded protein: CASTSGLANPSSYNEQFF.

The V call is TRBV7-9, the J call TRBJ2-5; tentatively, D is TRBD1 (6 bases). V gave up 5 bases and J gave up 7 bases, with 20 bases separating them. This CDR3 region has 15 residues. The germline gives CDR1 SEHNR, CDR2 FQNEAQ (reference sequence). The CDR3 sequence: CASSARGTVELTQYF. The CDR3 nucleotides are TGTGCCAGCAGCGCAAGGGGGACCGTCGAGTTGACCCAGTACTTC.

The chain has TRBV7-9 and TRBJ2-7, with D unclear. The CDR3 sequence is 14 residues long. Deletions cut 5 bases from V and 1 base from J, with 12 bases between. Germline assignment: CDR1 SEHNR and CDR2 FQNEAQ (reference sequence). CDR3 residues: CASSGPDLSYEQYF. The CDR3 nucleotides read TGTGCCAGCAGCGGCCCCGACTTATCCTACGAGCAGTACTTC.

This chain connects TRBV6-5 to TRBJ1-2, with unresolved D. Trimming cost V 6 bases and J 6 bases, with 17 bases left between them. The CDR3 totals 14 residues. Germline values: CDR1 MNHEY, CDR2 SVGAGI. The chain's CDR3 is CASRTAASGDGYTF. As DNA, the CDR3 is TGTGCCAGCAGAACGGCCGCGTCAGGCGATGGCTACACCTTC.

This chain uses TRBV7-9 with TRBJ2-6; D is perhaps TRBD2 (7 bases). V was clipped by 3 bases and J by 2 bases, with 8 bases between them. There are 15 residues in the CDR3. CDR1 is SEHNR, CDR2 FQNEAQ, per germline (reference sequence). This chain's CDR3 is CASSFGGPGANVLTF. CDR3 nucleotide sequence: TGTGCCAGCAGCTTCGGGGGGCCTGGGGCCAACGTCCTGACTTTC.

The CDR3 nucleotides read TGCGCCAGCAGCTCATCTAGCGGCTACGAGCAGTACTTC. Its translation: CASSSSSGYEQYF. The chain links TRBV5-1 to TRBJ2-7, with TRBD2 identical over 7 bases. V trimming: 3 bases; J trimming: 3 bases; junction bases outside the gene matches: 3. This CDR3 has 13 amino acids. Germline values: CDR1 SGHRS, CDR2 YFSETQ.

The chain carries TRBV6-4 and TRBJ1-2; 9 nucleotides align to TRBD1. CDR3 length: 14 amino acids. Per germline, CDR1 MRHNA and CDR2 SNTAGT. J lost 8 bases, V lost 7 bases, and 11 bases had no gene match. The CDR3 nucleotides are TGTGCCAGCAAAAGGGACAGGGCGGCGATCGGCTACACCTTC. Amino acid sequence: CASKRDRAAIGYTF.

The V call is TRBV30, the J call TRBJ2-7; possible D gene TRBD2, 5 bases. V lost 0 bases and J 3 bases, leaving 9 bases between the germline ends. The germline V gene has CDR1 GTSNPN and CDR2 SVGIG (reference sequence). This CDR3 has 13 amino acids. The CDR3 loop reads CAWSVHRGYEQYF. Here the CDR3 DNA reads TGTGCCTGGAGTGTACACCGGGGCTACGAGCAGTACTTC.

This clone is a singleton in its sample. The V gene is TRBV6-5, the J gene TRBJ1-5; TRBD1 matches 7 bases. Germline V gene sequence: CDR1 MNHEY, CDR2 SVGAGI. J was trimmed by 6 bases and V by 2 bases; bases with no gene match: 4. This CDR3 contains 14 residues. The chain's CDR3 is CASSYNRGPQPQHF. CDR3 nucleotide sequence: TGTGCCAGCAGTTACAATAGGGGGCCTCAGCCCCAGCATTTT.

The rearrangement joins TRBV6-6 to TRBJ2-1; D might be TRBD1 or TRBD2, each matching 7 bases. Germline CDR1 MNHNY, CDR2 SVGAGI (reference sequence). The CDR3 length is 15 residues. V lost 0 bases, J lost 10 bases, and 16 bases lay in between. The CDR3 loop is CASSYSHRQGGEQFF. CDR3 DNA: TGTGCCAGCAGTTACTCGCACCGACAGGGAGGGGAGCAGTTCTTC.

The rearrangement uses TRBV6-1 and TRBJ1-1; 7 bases align to TRBD1. The trim removed 4 bases at V and 1 base at J, leaving 3 bases unmatched. The CDR3 is 14 residues long. Looked up from germline, CDR1 is MNHNS and CDR2 is SASEGT. CDR3 nucleotides: TGTGCCAGCAGTGGGGACAGAGGGAACACTGAAGCTTTCTTT. Protein sequence: CASSGDRGNTEAFF.

This chain connects TRBV28 to TRBJ2-5; TRBD2 matches 10 bases. Judging by the DNA end, TRBJ2-7 fits better; the J call may be wrong. The CDR3 covers 15 residues. Germline lookup yields CDR1 MDHEN and CDR2 SYDVKM. CDR3 region: CASSLPSGSAYEQYF. CDR3 nucleotide sequence: TGTGCCAGCAGTTTGCCTAGCGGGAGTGCTTACGAGCAGTACTTC.

The sample holds one count of this clone. The rearrangement links TRBV7-2 to TRBJ2-1; TRBD2 agrees at 7 bases. V dropped 1 base and J dropped 0; count of bases not matched to a gene: 3. The CDR3 totals 16 residues. Germline V gene data show CDR1 as SGHTA and CDR2 as FQGNSA. CDR3 coding DNA: TGTGCCAGCAGCTTAGGCGGCGGGGGCTCCTACAATGAGCAGTTCTTC. It is translated as CASSLGGGGSYNEQFF.

This chain joins TRBV18 and TRBJ1-1; TRBD1 matches 7 bases. This CDR3 is built from 14 residues. Germline-derived CDR1 and CDR2 are KGHSH and LQKENI. J lost 6 bases, V lost 6 bases, and 10 bases had no gene match. The CDR3 sequence: CASSPSTGEAEAFF. The CDR3 coding sequence is TGTGCCAGCTCCCCCTCCACAGGGGAAGCTGAAGCTTTCTTT. Full variable domain (remainder filled in from reference TRBV18 and TRBJ1-1): NAGVMQNPRHLVRRRGQEARLRCSPMKGHSHVYWYRQLPEEGLKFMVYLQKENIIDESGMPKERFSAEFPKEGPSILRIQQVVRGDSAAYFCASSPSTGEAEAFFGQGTRLTVV.

The V gene is TRBV6-1, the J gene TRBJ2-1; 9 bases are a match to TRBD1. Per the germline V gene, CDR1 is MNHNS and CDR2 is SASEGT. This CDR3 spans 15 amino acids. V dropped 3 bases and J dropped 10; count of bases not matched to a gene: 10. As DNA, the CDR3 is TGTGCCAGCAGTGACCTTTCACAGGGGGCAAGGGAGCAGTTCTTC. This codes for CASSDLSQGAREQFF.

This chain links TRBV6-5 with TRBJ1-1; the D is unclear. There are 14 residues in the CDR3. V shed 6 bases and J shed 5 bases, with 16 bases lying between them. Germline V gene data show CDR1 as MNHEY and CDR2 as SVGAGI. CDR3 in DNA: TGTGCCAGCAGCCTCTCCGTGGGCGTGACTGAAGCTTTCTTT. This translates into CASSLSVGVTEAFF.

The chain combines TRBV7-3 with TRBJ2-3; 13 bases are a match to TRBD2. Germline V gene data show CDR1 as SGHTA and CDR2 as FQGTGA. The CDR3 contains 19 residues. Germline trimming cut 1 base from V and 4 bases from J; bases unmatched to any gene: 11. CDR3 in DNA: TGTGCCAGCAGCTTAAACCCCTCGACTAGCGGGAGGAGTGCAGATACGCAGTATTTT. The encoded protein is CASSLNPSTSGRSADTQYF.

The chain links TRBV7-9 to TRBJ2-7; D call uncertain. V lost 3 bases, J lost 5 bases, and 8 bases lay in between. Per germline, CDR1 SEHNR and CDR2 FQNEAQ (reference sequence). This CDR3 is 12 amino acids long. The CDR3, as DNA: TGTGCCAGCAGCTTCGATATCGACGAGCAGTACTTC. This encodes CASSFDIDEQYF. The complete variable domain, with remaining parts taken from reference TRBV7-9 and TRBJ2-7, reads DTGVSQNPRHKITKRGQNVTFRCDPISEHNRLYWYRQTLGQGPEFLTYFQNEAQLEKSRLLSDRFSAERPKGSFSTLEIQRTEQGDSAMYLCASSFDIDEQYFGPGTRLTVT.

V gene TRBV9 combines with J gene TRBJ2-1; TRBD2 matches 8 bases. The CDR3 runs 15 residues. V was pared by 0 bases and J by 5 bases, with 4 bases of the junction left unmatched. The germline V gene encodes CDR1 SGDLS and CDR2 YYNGEE. CDR3 sequence (DNA): TGTGCCAGCAGCGTAGCTCCGGGGGGGGACAATGAGCAGTTCTTC. Translating it yields CASSVAPGGDNEQFF.

The chain has TRBV2 and TRBJ2-7, with TRBD1 matching over 9 bases. Trimming removed 6 bases from V and 3 bases from J; junction bases left unmatched: 12. CDR1 and CDR2 from the germline V gene are SNHLY and FYNNEI. The CDR3 totals 16 residues. The CDR3 region has the DNA TGTGCCAGCAGCGCCACAGGGGGCCCAGTGGGCTACGAGCAGTACTTC. This sequence encodes CASSATGGPVGYEQYF.

This chain connects TRBV7-2 to TRBJ2-2, with unresolved D. Trimming removed 5 bases at V and 5 bases at J, with 12 bases between. There are 14 residues in the CDR3. Germline lookup yields CDR1 SGHTA and CDR2 FQGNSA. Written as DNA, the CDR3 is TGTGCCAGCAGCGGTATTGTGAATACCGGGGAGCTGTTTTTT. It specifies CASSGIVNTGELFF.

The gene calls are TRBV6-1 and TRBJ1-2, with 8 bases aligning to TRBD1. Trimming at V came to 6 bases and at J to 8 bases, leaving 11 bases not matched to a gene. The V gene's germline CDR1 is MNHNS and CDR2 SASEGT. This CDR3 comprises 14 residues. This CDR3 is CASRIQGEYGGYTF. The CDR3 DNA reads as TGTGCCAGCAGGATACAGGGGGAGTACGGCGGCTACACCTTC.

The chain joins TRBV16 to TRBJ1-4; TRBD1 matches 8 bases. The length of the CDR3 is 15 residues. The germline CDR1 and CDR2 sequences are KGHSY and FQNENV. V was pared by 7 bases and J by 4 bases, with 8 bases of the junction left unmatched. As DNA, the CDR3 is TGTGCCAGCACCGACAGGGGCGGGAATAATGAAAAACTGTTTTTT. Protein product: CASTDRGGNNEKLFF.

The gene calls are TRBV9 and TRBJ1-1, with D tentatively TRBD1 (6 bases). The CDR3 consists of 15 residues. Trimming removed 2 bases from V and 2 bases from J, with 13 bases in between. The germline gives CDR1 SGDLS, CDR2 YYNGEE. CDR3 bases: TGTGCCAGCAGCGTGACCGGGACACTTAACACTGAAGCTTTCTTT. It translates to CASSVTGTLNTEAFF. Based on the CDR3 plus reference TRBV9 and TRBJ1-1, the full variable domain is DSGVTQTPKHLITATGQRVTLRCSPRSGDLSVYWYQQSLDQGLQFLIQYYNGEERAKGNILERFSAQQFPDLHSELNLSSLELGDSALYFCASSVTGTLNTEAFFGQGTRLTVV.

CDR3 nucleotide sequence: TGTGCCAGCAGCTTAGTGGACAATGAGCAGTTCTTC. It specifies CASSLVDNEQFF. The V and J genes are TRBV7-6 and TRBJ2-1; D not resolved. Germline V gene data show CDR1 as SGHVS and CDR2 as FNYEAQ. The CDR3 is 12 residues long. Trimming removed 1 base from V and 5 bases from J, with 3 bases in between.

The rearrangement uses TRBV5-1 and TRBJ2-7, with TRBD2 matching over 12 bases. Germline trimming cut 5 bases from V and 6 bases from J; bases unmatched to any gene: 12. This CDR3 has 16 residues. Germline V gene data show CDR1 as SGHRS and CDR2 as YFSETQ. The CDR3: CASRSSSGRAIAEQYF. The CDR3 DNA reads TGCGCCAGCAGATCATCTAGCGGGAGGGCCATCGCCGAGCAGTACTTC.

In this sample, this clone turned up a few times. The rearrangement joins TRBV28 to TRBJ2-7; D remains ambiguous. Trimming stripped 7 bases from V and 0 bases from J, with 7 bases between. The CDR3 runs 12 residues. Germline V gene lookup returns CDR1 MDHEN and CDR2 SYDVKM. Here the CDR3 reads CASNNPSYEQYF. CDR3 nucleotides: TGTGCCAGCAACAACCCCTCCTACGAGCAGTACTTC.

V gene TRBV10-3 combines with J gene TRBJ1-4; D possibly corresponds to TRBD1 (5 bases). The CDR3 length is 14 residues. CDR1 is ENHRY and CDR2 is SYGVKD in the germline V gene. Between the trimmed V and J ends, which lost 8 bases and 0 bases, there was a span of 10 bases. The CDR3 spells CAIRDDTTNEKLFF. In DNA form, the CDR3 reads TGTGCCATCCGGGACGACACAACTAATGAAAAACTGTTTTTT.

V is TRBV7-9 and J is TRBJ2-1, with 8 nucleotides matching TRBD1. The V and J ends lost 5 bases and 8 bases, in that order; junction bases with no gene match: 17. This CDR3 comprises 17 residues. The V gene's germline CDR1 is SEHNR and CDR2 FQNEAQ (reference sequence). CDR3 coding DNA: TGTGCCAGCAGCCCGTCCGGGACTCAGGGGGCCCAAGATGAGCAGTTCTTC. It yields the protein CASSPSGTQGAQDEQFF. The full variable domain, completed using reference TRBV7-9 and TRBJ2-1, is DTGVSQNPRHKITKRGQNVTFRCDPISEHNRLYWYRQTLGQGPEFLTYFQNEAQLEKSRLLSDRFSAERPKGSFSTLEIQRTEQGDSAMYLCASSPSGTQGAQDEQFFGPGTRLTVL.

In this sample, this clone turned up once. Other DNA sequences within the sample encode an identical CDR3. The chain links TRBV18 to TRBJ1-1; D is undetermined. CDR1 is KGHSH and CDR2 is LQKENI in the germline V gene. V was cut by 3 bases and J by 1 base, with 12 bases left in between. There are 15 residues in the CDR3. CDR3 sequence reads: CASSPQEGGNTEAFF. The DNA of the CDR3 is TGTGCCAGCTCACCGCAGGAGGGAGGGAACACTGAAGCTTTCTTT.

The chain combines TRBV2 with TRBJ1-1; D gene ambiguous. The CDR3 consists of 11 residues. V dropped 6 bases and J dropped 6 bases, with 8 bases sitting between them. Germline lookup yields CDR1 SNHLY and CDR2 FYNNEI. The CDR3 region has the DNA TGTGCCAGCAGGTTCGTCGCTGAAGCTTTCTTT. Its protein is CASRFVAEAFF.

The chain joins TRBV11-2 to TRBJ2-5, with 7 bases fitting TRBD1. The DNA end is more similar to TRBJ2-7, so the J call may be wrong. The CDR3 is 14 amino acids. Germline V lookup: CDR1 SGHAT, CDR2 FQNNGV. CDR3 coding DNA: TGTGCCAGCAGCACCCGACAGGGATTCTACGAGCAGTACTTC. This gives the protein CASSTRQGFYEQYF.